Presented here are 9 T cell receptor beta chains from one specimen sequenced in a study of T cells in Graves' hyperthyroidism and ophthalmopathy. RNA transcripts provided the source from which TCR beta CDR3 regions were amplified. RT-PCR in the first round (using the HTBI primer set) targeted the TCR CDR3. TCRdb redid the calling of the multiplex PCR reads with MiXCR, one entry per CDR3 protein. The repertoire holds nearly 250,000 distinct CDR3 sequences, with more than 20% as singletons. Source material: blood. The receptor source for this set is a woman between 35 and 50 years old with Graves' ophthalmopathy.

This clonotype was counted at least ten times. This chain joins TRBV12-3 or TRBV12-4 and TRBJ2-7; D possibly uses TRBD1 or TRBD2 (6 bases each). The ends were cut back, 4 bases at V and 6 bases at J, with 19 bases in the middle. The CDR3 has 15 residues. Here the CDR3 reads CASSSRGQSLGEQYF. The CDR3 DNA sequence: TGTGCCAGCAGTTCGCGGGGACAATCTCTCGGCGAGCAGTACTTC.

This clonotype was detected ten times or more. The J gene is TRBJ2-2, the V gene TRBV10-1; D is uncertain. Trimming removed 3 bases from V and 2 bases from J, with 10 bases in between. The germline V gene encodes CDR1 WNHNN and CDR2 SYGVQD (reference sequence). This CDR3 is 15 amino acids long. CDR3 protein: CASSEDPDNTGELFF. For the CDR3, the DNA is TGCGCCAGCAGTGAAGACCCAGATAACACCGGGGAGCTGTTTTTT.

The sample holds many counts of this clonotype. V and J are TRBV3-1 and TRBJ2-5, with 7 positions matching TRBD2. Germline CDR1 is LGHDT and CDR2 is YNNKEL (reference sequence). J lost 2 bases, V lost 4 bases, and 7 bases had no gene match. There are 15 residues in the CDR3. The CDR3 DNA sequence: TGTGCCAGCAGCCCCAGCGGGGCGGGACAAGAGACCCAGTACTTC. This translates into CASSPSGAGQETQYF.

This clonotype has just a few counts. The gene calls are TRBV28 and TRBJ2-7, with a tentative D call TRBD1 (5 bases). The CDR3 consists of 15 residues. V was pared by 6 bases and J by 0 bases, with 15 bases between. The germline gives CDR1 MDHEN, CDR2 SYDVKM. CDR3 sequence (DNA): TGTGCCAGCAGCCTAGGAGTAGGGGACTCCTACGAGCAGTACTTC. It encodes CASSLGVGDSYEQYF.

V gene TRBV5-5 combines with J gene TRBJ2-1; 7 bases agree with TRBD1. CDR1 and CDR2 (germline): SGHKS, YYEKEE (reference sequence). CDR3 length equals 16 residues. V gave up 0 bases and J gave up 7 bases; unmatched junction bases: 10. The CDR3 sequence is CASSLGQGEGVNEQFF. DNA of the CDR3: TGTGCCAGCAGCTTGGGACAGGGTGAAGGTGTGAATGAGCAGTTCTTC. Combining the CDR3 with reference TRBV5-5 and TRBJ2-1 gives the whole variable domain DAGVTQSPTHLIKTRGQQVTLRCSPISGHKSVSWYQQVLGQGPQFIFQYYEKEERGRGNFPDRFSARQFPNYSSELNVNALLLGDSALYLCASSLGQGEGVNEQFFGPGTRLTVL.

In its sample, this clonotype was seen many times. The rearrangement uses TRBV6-5 and TRBJ1-2; TRBD1 agrees at 9 bases. The CDR3 is 14 amino acids. The germline V gene encodes CDR1 MNHEY and CDR2 SVGAGI. V shed 5 bases, J shed 5 bases, and the junction held 6 bases outside the gene matches. CDR3: CASSTTGTGYGYTF. CDR3 coding DNA: TGTGCCAGCAGTACCACCGGGACAGGGTATGGCTACACCTTC.

This chain uses TRBV6-5 with TRBJ1-3, with TRBD1 matching over 8 bases. V lost 2 bases to trimming and J lost 0 bases; unmatched junction nucleotides: 6. CDR1 and CDR2 from the germline V gene are MNHEY and SVGAGI. The CDR3 length is 17 residues. The CDR3 is CASSYGGQGASGNTIYF. DNA for the CDR3: TGTGCCAGCAGTTACGGGGGCCAGGGGGCCTCTGGAAACACCATATATTTT.

The gene calls are TRBV6-2 or TRBV6-3 and TRBJ2-5; a possible D gene is TRBD1 (5 bases). The CDR3 runs 18 residues. Looked up from germline, CDR1 is MNHEY and CDR2 is SVGEGT. The V gene lost 2 bases and the J gene lost 5 bases, with 24 bases spanning the gap. CDR3 nucleotide sequence: TGTGCCAGCAGTTACGACACAACTGGGGCGTTAAGCTTGGAGACCCAGTACTTC. Protein: CASSYDTTGALSLETQYF.

This clonotype has a count of ten or more. This chain connects TRBV12-3 or TRBV12-4 to TRBJ2-7; D gene ambiguous. V shed 6 bases and J shed 9 bases, with 12 bases lying between them. This CDR3 is built from 11 residues. Written as DNA, the CDR3 is TGTGCCAGCAGCCCCTCCTGGGTGCAGTACTTC. This codes for CASSPSWVQYF.